Following are 29 T cell receptor beta chains from one sample sequenced in a study of naive and memory T cell subsets. Study results and limitations: A few larger clonotypes appeared in naive repertoires, especially CD8, possibly memory cells re-expressing CD45RA.

Both TRBC1 and TRBC2 were covered by a beta constant-region primer of two equimolar oligonucleotides. Four rounds of PCR amplified the ligated cDNA using nested alpha and beta constant-region primers plus SP2. TCRdb called the UMI-ligation and nested PCR reads again in MiXCR, with one record for every CDR3 protein. Of around 93,000 distinct CDR3 sequences listed, roughly 12% are singletons. No antigen has been assigned to these receptors. The sequencing sample was made of naive CD4+ T cells from blood. The receptors shown here come from a human donor in good health.

The chain is built from TRBV7-3 and TRBJ2-5; D gene ambiguous. Germline lookup yields CDR1 SGHTA and CDR2 FQGTGA. V dropped 3 bases and J dropped 2 bases, with 7 bases sitting between them. This CDR3 is 13 amino acids long. CDR3 region: CASSLVSQETQYF. The DNA for the CDR3 is TGTGCCAGCAGCTTGGTCTCACAAGAGACCCAGTACTTC.

The sample holds many counts of this clonotype. The chain couples TRBV3-1 to TRBJ2-3, with TRBD2 as a possible D gene (6 bases). Per germline, CDR1 LGHDT and CDR2 YNNKEL (reference sequence). The CDR3 covers 15 residues. Trimming removed 4 bases from V and 5 bases from J, with 16 bases in between. The CDR3 region is CASSLSGGSLDTQYF. Written as DNA, the CDR3 is TGTGCCAGCAGCCTTAGCGGAGGGTCGCTAGATACGCAGTATTTT.

In regard to this clonotype: A read error may produce the germline difference seen at one junction end. V usage is TRBV4-3 and J usage is TRBJ1-3, with unresolved D. Germline V gives CDR1 LGHNA, CDR2 YSLEER. There are 13 residues in the CDR3. The CDR3 sequence is CVSSPSMGNTIYF. CDR3 bases: TGCGTCAGCAGCCCGTCTATGGGAAACACCATATATTTT.

This clonotype appeared a few times. The chain carries TRBV28 and TRBJ1-6, with D perhaps matching TRBD1 (6 bases). The CDR3 consists of 14 residues. The V gene lost 3 bases and the J gene lost 10 bases, with 13 bases spanning the gap. Germline V lookup: CDR1 MDHEN, CDR2 SYDVKM. The CDR3 reads CASSFRGASSPLHF. Here the CDR3 DNA reads TGTGCCAGCAGTTTCAGGGGAGCCAGCTCACCCCTCCACTTT.

The chain employs TRBV29-1 and TRBJ2-5, with D perhaps TRBD1 or TRBD2 (5 bases each). V was clipped by 5 bases and J by 1 base, with 17 bases between them. CDR1 SQVTM and CDR2 ANQGSEA come from the germline V gene. This CDR3 spans 15 amino acids. CDR3 sequence: CSVRQSGLTQETQYF. In nucleotides, the CDR3 is TGCAGCGTTCGTCAATCGGGGCTAACCCAAGAGACCCAGTACTTC. The full variable domain, completed using reference TRBV29-1 and TRBJ2-5, is SAVISQKPSRDICQRGTSLTIQCQVDSQVTMMFWYRQQPGQSLTLIATANQGSEATYESGFVIDKFPISRPNLTFSTLTVSNMSPEDSSIYLCSVRQSGLTQETQYFGPGTRLLVL.

The chain carries TRBV6-1 and TRBJ2-2; 9 bases align to TRBD2. CDR3 length: 15 amino acids. The trim removed 6 bases at V and 0 bases at J, leaving 2 bases unmatched. Germline V lookup: CDR1 MNHNS, CDR2 SASEGT. CDR3 bases: TGTGCCAGCAGCCGACTAGCGGCGAACACCGGGGAGCTGTTTTTT. This gives the protein CASSRLAANTGELFF.

This clonotype was counted a few times. The chain uses TRBV6-2 or TRBV6-3 and TRBJ2-2, with unresolved D. Trimming took 5 bases from V and 5 from J, leaving 6 bases between them. Germline CDR1 and CDR2: MNHEY and SVGEGT. The CDR3 consists of 12 residues. The CDR3 DNA is TGTGCCAGCAGTCTCCGTACCGGGGAGCTGTTTTTT. Encoded protein: CASSLRTGELFF.

This clonotype occurred many times. The chain employs TRBV9 and TRBJ1-1; D unresolved. Germline V gene sequence: CDR1 SGDLS, CDR2 YYNGEE. V gave up 0 bases and J gave up 1 base, with 4 bases separating them. The CDR3 has 13 residues. The CDR3 DNA reads as TGTGCCAGCAGCGTAGAGCGGAACACTGAAGCTTTCTTT. Translation: CASSVERNTEAFF.

Many counts were recorded for this clonotype. The chain is built from TRBV7-2 and TRBJ2-7; the match to TRBD2 covers 10 bases. V lost 1 base and J lost 1; bases outside the gene matches: 1. CDR3 length equals 15 residues. Germline values: CDR1 SGHTA, CDR2 FQGNSA. As DNA, the CDR3 is TGTGCCAGCAGCTTAGAACTAGCGGGATCCTACGAGCAGTACTTC. This gives the protein CASSLELAGSYEQYF.

The chain has TRBV15 and TRBJ1-2; TRBD1 agrees at 10 bases. CDR3 size: 13 residues. Germline lookup yields CDR1 LNHNV and CDR2 YYDKDF (reference sequence). J was trimmed by 8 bases and V by 6 bases; bases with no gene match: 6. The DNA for the CDR3 is TGTGCCACCAGTAGACAGGGGGCTTGGGGCTACACCTTC. Amino acids: CATSRQGAWGYTF.

V is TRBV12-3 or TRBV12-4 and J is TRBJ1-2; D gene uncertain. V was pared by 4 bases and J by 9 bases, with 15 bases between. CDR3 length: 13 amino acids. CDR3 region: CASSSLELTRYTF. The CDR3 nucleotides read TGTGCCAGCAGTTCTTTGGAGTTAACTCGCTACACCTTC.

This clonotype has a handful of counts. V gene TRBV20-1 combines with J gene TRBJ1-1; possible D gene TRBD1, 5 bases. Germline CDR1 reads DFQATT; CDR2 reads SNEGSKA (reference sequence). The germline V and J ends were trimmed by 3 bases and 2 bases, with 13 bases remaining between them. CDR3 length equals 14 residues. CDR3 protein: CSASLGGGNTEAFF. The CDR3 bases are TGCAGTGCTAGCTTGGGGGGTGGAAACACTGAAGCTTTCTTT.

This clonotype was observed many times. This rearrangement joins TRBV7-2 to TRBJ2-6, with D perhaps TRBD2 (6 bases). The V end was cut by 4 bases, the J end by 6 bases, with 31 bases between. This CDR3 contains 21 residues. Germline-derived CDR1 and CDR2 are SGHTA and FQGNSA. The CDR3 region is CASSSERHQLARLLSANVLTF. Written as DNA, the CDR3 is TGTGCCAGCAGCTCAGAGCGTCACCAACTAGCCCGCCTCCTATCGGCCAACGTCCTGACTTTC.

There are a few counts of this clonotype. This sequence joins TRBV28 and TRBJ2-1; D is possibly TRBD2 (5 bases). The CDR3 is made up of 16 amino acids. Looked up from germline, CDR1 is MDHEN and CDR2 is SYDVKM. V was shortened by 7 bases and J by 6 bases, with 22 bases between the two germline ends. The CDR3 spells CASTFFRTPTPNEQFF. Written as DNA, the CDR3 is TGTGCCAGCACTTTTTTCCGGACTCCGACGCCCAATGAGCAGTTCTTC.

This clonotype has ten or more counts. The chain couples TRBV20-1 to TRBJ2-1; TRBD1 agrees at 7 bases. Germline V CDR1 and CDR2: DFQATT, SNEGSKA (reference sequence). The CDR3 extends over 14 amino acids. J gave up 2 bases and V 4 bases, and 5 bases lay outside the gene matches. DNA for the CDR3: TGCAGTGCTACGCCAGGGGGACCCTACAATGAGCAGTTCTTC. Translated: CSATPGGPYNEQFF.

This sequence joins TRBV28 and TRBJ1-1; the D gene is possibly TRBD1 (5 bases). Trimming removed 8 bases from V and 0 bases from J, with 10 bases in between. This CDR3 comprises 13 residues. Germline values: CDR1 MDHEN, CDR2 SYDVKM. CDR3: CASPGPMNTEAFF. CDR3 nucleotides: TGTGCCAGCCCAGGGCCCATGAACACTGAAGCTTTCTTT. The full variable domain, its missing parts supplied by reference TRBV28 and TRBJ1-1, is DVKVTQSSRYLVKRTGEKVFLECVQDMDHENMFWYRQDPGLGLRLIYFSYDVKMKEKGDIPEGYSVSREKKERFSLILESASTNQTSMYLCASPGPMNTEAFFGQGTRLTVV.

J is TRBJ1-3 and V is TRBV15, with a possible D match to TRBD1 (5 bases). The V gene lost 3 bases and the J gene lost 0 bases, with 9 bases spanning the gap. The CDR3 contains 15 residues. Germline-derived CDR1 and CDR2 are LNHNV and YYDKDF (reference sequence). The CDR3 is CATSRDTSSGNTIYF. The CDR3, as DNA: TGTGCCACCAGCAGGGACACCAGCTCTGGAAACACCATATATTTT.

This clonotype was found a few times. This chain uses TRBV6-2 or TRBV6-3 with TRBJ1-1; no firm D call. Trimming removed 6 bases from V and 2 bases from J, with 16 bases in between. This CDR3 contains 15 residues. From germline, CDR1 is MNHEY and CDR2 SVGEGT. The CDR3 DNA follows: TGTGCCAGCAGCCCACAAAGGCAAGCTAACACTGAAGCTTTCTTT. Amino acid sequence: CASSPQRQANTEAFF.

V and J are TRBV21-1 and TRBJ1-5; TRBD1 is the table's D call, not checked against the DNA. TRBV21-1 is flagged as a pseudogene. CDR3 size: 19 residues. CDR3 coding DNA: TGTGCCAGCAGCAAACCTGGGACAGGTCGGTTGAGTGGCAATCAGCCCCAGCATTTT. This gives the protein CASSKPGTGRLSGNQPQHF.

The chain recombines TRBV11-1 with TRBJ1-6, with D unresolved. CDR1 is SGHAT, CDR2 FQDESV, per germline (reference sequence). The V and J ends lost 4 bases and 7 bases respectively, with 17 bases between them. CDR3 length: 16 amino acids. Written as DNA, the CDR3 is TGTGCCAGCAGCTATACAATTCCGGGTCAGAATTCACCCCTCCACTTT. Translation: CASSYTIPGQNSPLHF.

The sample holds a few counts of this clonotype. The chain recombines TRBV12-3 or TRBV12-4 with TRBJ1-1; perhaps TRBD1 as D (5 bases). V lost 3 bases and J lost 1, with 6 bases in between. This CDR3 spans 13 amino acids. DNA of the CDR3: TGTGCCAGCAGTTTCAGGGAGAACACTGAAGCTTTCTTT. Translated: CASSFRENTEAFF.

V usage is TRBV19 and J usage is TRBJ2-3, with a tentative D call TRBD2 (6 bases). Trimming removed 3 bases from V and 2 bases from J, with 9 bases in between. The CDR3 loop spans 14 amino acids. Germline lookup yields CDR1 LNHDA and CDR2 SQIVND (reference sequence). Here the CDR3 DNA reads TGTGCCAGTAGTATGGGACTCGACACAGATACGCAGTATTTT. Encoded protein: CASSMGLDTDTQYF.

The chain has TRBV3-1 and TRBJ1-1; D gene ambiguous. CDR3 length equals 14 residues. CDR1 and CDR2 from the germline V gene are LGHDT and YNNKEL (reference sequence). V was cut by 1 base and J by 4 bases, with 10 bases left in between. As DNA, the CDR3 is TGTGCCAGCAGCCAAGTCGAAGGGATCACTGAAGCTTTCTTT. Its protein product is CASSQVEGITEAFF.

This clonotype appeared many times. This sequence joins TRBV27 and TRBJ2-3, with 10 bases identical to TRBD2. Per germline, CDR1 MNHEY and CDR2 SMNVEV (reference sequence). V trimming: 8 bases; J trimming: 4 bases; junction bases outside the gene matches: 6. This CDR3 comprises 14 residues. CDR3 bases: TGTGCCAGCGCCCAGCGGGGGGGCCCAGATACGCAGTATTTT. Translation: CASAQRGGPDTQYF.

The V gene is TRBV7-3, the J gene TRBJ2-3, with TRBD1 identical over 7 bases. With V trimmed by 5 bases and J by 6 bases, 2 bases remained unmatched. Germline V gives CDR1 SGHTA, CDR2 FQGTGA. The CDR3 sequence is 12 residues long. The CDR3 loop reads CASSPGQDTQYF. The CDR3 nucleotides read TGTGCCAGCAGCCCGGGACAGGATACGCAGTATTTT.

This clonotype was counted a few times. This chain joins TRBV6-1 and TRBJ2-1; D not resolved. This CDR3 spans 16 amino acids. Trimming removed 3 bases at V and 4 bases at J, with 16 bases between. Germline V gene lookup returns CDR1 MNHNS and CDR2 SASEGT. CDR3 DNA: TGTGCCAGCAGTGAGAGAGAACTAACCCGGTACAATGAGCAGTTCTTC. It encodes CASSERELTRYNEQFF.

The chain uses TRBV10-3 and TRBJ1-1; TRBD1 is a possible D gene (6 bases). Per germline, CDR1 ENHRY and CDR2 SYGVKD. This CDR3 has 13 residues. V was cut by 7 bases and J by 1 base, with 10 bases left in between. CDR3 coding DNA: TGTGCCATCAAAGGGGGTCAGAACACTGAAGCTTTCTTT. This gives the protein CAIKGGQNTEAFF.

This clonotype was recorded at least ten times. The chain joins TRBV9 to TRBJ2-5; weak D call: TRBD2 (6 bases). The germline gives CDR1 SGDLS, CDR2 YYNGEE. The ends were cut back, 0 bases at V and 4 bases at J, with 22 bases in the middle. This CDR3 contains 18 residues. CDR3 coding DNA: TGTGCCAGCAGCGTAGGGGGGAGGCGGGCACAGGCCCGAGAGACCCAGTACTTC. Amino acid sequence: CASSVGGRRAQARETQYF.

The table lists this clonotype with many counts. The CDR3 coding sequence is TGCGCCAGCAGCCGCGGGGGAACCTACGGGCAAGAGACCCAGTACTTC. This sequence encodes CASSRGGTYGQETQYF. The chain uses TRBV4-3 and TRBJ2-5; 7 bases line up with TRBD2. The junction had 10 bases not matched to a gene; V was cut back by 4 bases and J by 2 bases. The CDR3 loop spans 16 amino acids. CDR1 is LGHNA, CDR2 YSLEER, per germline.